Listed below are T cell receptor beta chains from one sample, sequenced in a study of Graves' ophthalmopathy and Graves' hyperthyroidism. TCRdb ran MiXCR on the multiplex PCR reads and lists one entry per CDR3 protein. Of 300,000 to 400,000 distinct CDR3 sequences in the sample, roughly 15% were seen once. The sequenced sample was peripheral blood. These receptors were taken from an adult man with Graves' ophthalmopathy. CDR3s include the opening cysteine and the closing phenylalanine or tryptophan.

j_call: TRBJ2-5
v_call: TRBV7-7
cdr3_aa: CASSLAPSGRYQETQYF

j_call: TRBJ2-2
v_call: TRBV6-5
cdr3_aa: CASSYTTGELFF

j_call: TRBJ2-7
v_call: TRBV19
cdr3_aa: CASSTTGTTYEQYF

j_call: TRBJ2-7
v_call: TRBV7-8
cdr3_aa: CASSATVADEQYF

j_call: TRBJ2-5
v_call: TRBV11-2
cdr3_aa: CASSLGIAGNTQRVQYF

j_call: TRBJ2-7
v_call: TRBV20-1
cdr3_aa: CSAELIWQGRDEQYF

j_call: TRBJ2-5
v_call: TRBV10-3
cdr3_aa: CAISEEGASRVGKTQYF

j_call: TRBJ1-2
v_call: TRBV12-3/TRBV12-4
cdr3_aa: CASSRDGTNYGYTF

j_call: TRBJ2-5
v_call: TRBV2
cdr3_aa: CASSTGETGSMETQYF

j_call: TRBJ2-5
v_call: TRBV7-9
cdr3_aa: CASSPGRDKETQYF

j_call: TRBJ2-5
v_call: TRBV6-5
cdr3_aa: CASSSGLGTQYF

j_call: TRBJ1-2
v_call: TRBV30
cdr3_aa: CAWSSIYGYTF

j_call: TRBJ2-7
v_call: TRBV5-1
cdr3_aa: CASRGTSGRSEQYF

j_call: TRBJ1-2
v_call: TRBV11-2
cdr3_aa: CASSRGRDYGYTF

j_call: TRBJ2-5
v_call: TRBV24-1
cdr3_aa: CATSGTGGSRETQYF

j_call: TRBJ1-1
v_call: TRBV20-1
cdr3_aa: CSARDPTSRGDTEAFF

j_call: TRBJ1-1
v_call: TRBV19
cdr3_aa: CASSIGQGARLNTEAFF

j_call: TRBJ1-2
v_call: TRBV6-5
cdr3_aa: CASSPQGGGYTF

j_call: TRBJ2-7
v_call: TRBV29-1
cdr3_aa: CSVEFDRGSEQYF

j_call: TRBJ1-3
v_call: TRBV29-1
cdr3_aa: CSVLAPGQLSGNTIYF

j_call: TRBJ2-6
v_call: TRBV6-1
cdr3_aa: CASSRDSPREGANVLTF

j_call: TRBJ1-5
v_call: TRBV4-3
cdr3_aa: CASSPTGKLGQPQHF

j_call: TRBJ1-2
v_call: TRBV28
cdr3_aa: CASSLSQGWRNAF

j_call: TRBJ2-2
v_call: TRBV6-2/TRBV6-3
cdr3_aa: CASRRTGGLSGELFF

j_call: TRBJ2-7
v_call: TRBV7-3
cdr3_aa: CASSLTGPSYEQYF

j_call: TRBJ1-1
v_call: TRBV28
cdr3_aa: CASRLFRDRGPDTEAFF

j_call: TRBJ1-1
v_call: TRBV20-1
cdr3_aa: CSASGGQLGRDTEAFF

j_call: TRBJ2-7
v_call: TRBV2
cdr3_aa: CASRHPGSLADEQYF

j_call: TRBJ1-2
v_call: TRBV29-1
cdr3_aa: CSGANLLGGYTF